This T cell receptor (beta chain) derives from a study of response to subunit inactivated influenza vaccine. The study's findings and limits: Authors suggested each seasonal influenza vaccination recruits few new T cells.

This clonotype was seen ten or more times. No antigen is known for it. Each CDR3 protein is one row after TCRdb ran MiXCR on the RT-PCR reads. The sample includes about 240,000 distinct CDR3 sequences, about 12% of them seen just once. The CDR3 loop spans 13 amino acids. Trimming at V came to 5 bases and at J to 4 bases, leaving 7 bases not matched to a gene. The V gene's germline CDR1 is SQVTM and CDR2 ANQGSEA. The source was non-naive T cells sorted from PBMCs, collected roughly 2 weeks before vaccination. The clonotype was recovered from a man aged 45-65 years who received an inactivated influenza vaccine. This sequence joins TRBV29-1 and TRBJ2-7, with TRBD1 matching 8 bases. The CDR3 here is CSVSGRGLYEQYF. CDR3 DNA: TGCAGCGTTAGCGGCAGGGGGCTTTACGAGCAGTACTTC.